This T cell receptor beta chain was observed in a study of blood T cell repertoires in COVID-19. The overall study: Samples of COVID-19 (acute and convalescent) were obtained from the United States, Italy and Spain. The analysed material was cDNA or gDNA that came from T cells, B-cell-depleted T cells, or PBMCs.

The germline CDR1 and CDR2 sequences are SGHTA and FQGTGA. The CDR3 is 13 residues long. V was trimmed by 0 bases and J by 1 base, leaving 3 bases between them. Per the authors' pipeline: Cell counts per sample came from amplifying reference gene primers. TCRdb keeps only in-frame clones here, not all; method: immunoSEQ multiplex PCR. From that table come the V and J calls and clone size; the DNA was used to work out D and trimming. The sample holds 150,000 or so clones; 84% are singletons and the top ten take 9.8%. This clone was counted between two and nine times. The rearrangement links TRBV7-3 to TRBJ1-1; D gene uncertain. The sequenced material came from peripheral blood. The clonotype comes from a woman aged 50 to 65 with acute or convalescent COVID-19. CDR3: CASSLTQNTEAFF. CDR3 DNA: TGTGCCAGCAGCTTAACCCAGAACACTGAAGCTTTCTTT.